This paragraph reports one T cell receptor beta chain. Libraries were prepared by immunoSEQ multiplex PCR; TCRdb keeps only in-frame clonotypes and omits some of them. The data hold 200,000 to 250,000 clones, with 82% observed a single time. This entry belongs to a study of blood T cell repertoires in COVID-19. The CDR3 totals 14 residues. Trimming removed 2 bases from V and 7 bases from J; junction bases left unmatched: 3. Per germline, CDR1 MNHNY and CDR2 SVGAGI (reference sequence). V gene TRBV6-6 combines with J gene TRBJ1-5; 9 bases are a match to TRBD1. The source is an elderly woman with acute or convalescent COVID-19. The sequenced sample was peripheral blood. The CDR3 is CASSYGTGRQPQHF. The CDR3 bases are TGTGCCAGCAGTTACGGGACAGGGCGACAGCCCCAGCATTTT.